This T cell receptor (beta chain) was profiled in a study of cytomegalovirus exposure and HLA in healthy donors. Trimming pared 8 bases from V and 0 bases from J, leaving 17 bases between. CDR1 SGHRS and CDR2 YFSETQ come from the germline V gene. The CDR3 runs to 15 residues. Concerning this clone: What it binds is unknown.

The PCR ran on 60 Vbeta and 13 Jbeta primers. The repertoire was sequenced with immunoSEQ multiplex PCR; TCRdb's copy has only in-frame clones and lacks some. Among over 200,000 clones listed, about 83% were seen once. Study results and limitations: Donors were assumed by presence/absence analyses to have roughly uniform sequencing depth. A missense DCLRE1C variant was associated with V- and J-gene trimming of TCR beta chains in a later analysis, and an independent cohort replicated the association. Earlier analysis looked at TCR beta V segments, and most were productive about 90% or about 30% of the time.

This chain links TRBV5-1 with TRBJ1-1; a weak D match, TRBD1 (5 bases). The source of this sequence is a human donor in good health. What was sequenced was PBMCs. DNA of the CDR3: TGCGCCAGTCGGTTTCAGGACAATCTGAACACTGAAGCTTTCTTT. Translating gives CASRFQDNLNTEAFF.